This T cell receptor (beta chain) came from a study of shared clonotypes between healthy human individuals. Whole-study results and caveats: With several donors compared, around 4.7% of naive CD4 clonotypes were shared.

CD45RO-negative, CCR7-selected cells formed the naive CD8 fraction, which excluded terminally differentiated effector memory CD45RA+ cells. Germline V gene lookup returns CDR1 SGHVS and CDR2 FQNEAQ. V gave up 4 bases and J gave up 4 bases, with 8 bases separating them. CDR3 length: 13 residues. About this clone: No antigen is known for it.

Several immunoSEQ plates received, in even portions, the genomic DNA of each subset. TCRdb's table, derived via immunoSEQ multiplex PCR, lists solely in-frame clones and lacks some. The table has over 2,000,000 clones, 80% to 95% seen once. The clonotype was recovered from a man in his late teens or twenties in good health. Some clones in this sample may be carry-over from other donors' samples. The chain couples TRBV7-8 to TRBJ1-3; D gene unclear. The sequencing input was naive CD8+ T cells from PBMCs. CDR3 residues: CASSSLSGNTIYF. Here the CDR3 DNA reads TGTGCCAGCAGCTCATTATCCGGAAACACCATATATTTT.